The rows below give T cell receptor beta chains drawn from one sample of a study of glioma-infiltrating T cells after dendritic cell vaccination. TCRdb's copy holds only in-frame clones and misses some; the assay was immunoSEQ multiplex PCR. The sample has tens of thousands of clones; roughly 84% are singletons. Sequenced here: blood, sampled after dendritic cell vaccination. Every receptor here comes from a human donor with glioblastoma. Both conserved end residues are part of each CDR3. A D gene is named only where the DNA matches it firmly.

>TRBD2|TRBV29-1
CSVAFSGGITDTQYF
>NA|TRBV15
CATSIRLQGAYEQYF
>NA|TRBV7-9
CASRPGENTQYF
>NA|TRBV14
CASSQEDMGDYGYTF
>TRBD2|TRBV18
CASSPRGAGGSYNEQFF
>TRBD1|TRBV2
CASSDRGFNQPQHF
>NA|TRBV27
CASRGAPLSGANVLTF
>NA|TRBV5-1
CASSPGEGRNTIYF
>TRBD1|TRBV5-1
CASSLGGGKGETQYF
>TRBD1|TRBV18
CASSPLRPGGTGELFF
>TRBD1|TRBV6-5
CASSSRGDRGGSGYTF
>TRBD2|TRBV6-5
CASSFRTSGIYEQYF
>NA|TRBV21-1
CASSKGPKTGRTEAFF